The clone carrying this T cell receptor (beta chain) has a handful of counts. Its specificity is unknown. Between the trimmed V and J ends, which lost 6 bases and 6 bases, there was a span of 18 bases. The CDR3 has 15 residues. Per the germline V gene, CDR1 is SGHAT and CDR2 is FQDESV (reference sequence). Primers for the PCR totalled 60 Vbeta and 13 Jbeta. Clones were read by immunoSEQ multiplex PCR, and TCRdb kept only the in-frame ones, dropping some. In the table there are about 120,000 clones, 55% to 65% of which are singletons. The sample is drawn from a study of cytomegalovirus exposure and HLA in healthy donors. About the research overall: An earlier analysis found some 120 million unique TCR beta sequences from about 190 million T cells.

General study points: Available immune exposure information was restricted to CMV serostatus only.

This receptor was taken from a woman between 35 and 50 years old in good health and CMV-seropositive. V usage is TRBV11-1 and J usage is TRBJ2-1; D gene unclear. The sample comprised PBMCs. CDR3: CASSLRYDPFNEQFF. The DNA of the CDR3 is TGTGCCAGCAGTCTCAGGTATGACCCCTTCAATGAGCAGTTCTTC.